This TCR beta chain was retrieved from a study of blood T cell repertoires in COVID-19. Study-level information: Italy, Spain and the United States were the sources of the convalescent and acute COVID-19 samples. The cDNA or gDNA used as material had been derived from T cells, B-cell-depleted T cells, or PBMCs.

In the study's own analysis: Amplification with reference gene primers provided the estimates of nucleated cell counts. Libraries were prepared by immunoSEQ multiplex PCR; TCRdb keeps only in-frame clonotypes and omits some of them. The V and J calls and clone size come from that table; D and trimming were worked out from the DNA. In the table there are approximately 220,000 clones, over 80% of which are singletons. The germline gives CDR1 SGHTA, CDR2 FQGNSA. Trimming took 1 base from V and 4 from J; bases not matched to a gene: 3. The CDR3 runs to 15 residues. Material: peripheral blood. This chain uses TRBV7-2 with TRBJ1-3; 8 positions match TRBD1. The clonotype originates from a man in his forties with acute or convalescent COVID-19. CDR3: CASSLGQGLGNTIYF. CDR3 DNA sequence: TGTGCCAGCAGCTTAGGACAGGGGCTCGGAAACACCATATATTTT.